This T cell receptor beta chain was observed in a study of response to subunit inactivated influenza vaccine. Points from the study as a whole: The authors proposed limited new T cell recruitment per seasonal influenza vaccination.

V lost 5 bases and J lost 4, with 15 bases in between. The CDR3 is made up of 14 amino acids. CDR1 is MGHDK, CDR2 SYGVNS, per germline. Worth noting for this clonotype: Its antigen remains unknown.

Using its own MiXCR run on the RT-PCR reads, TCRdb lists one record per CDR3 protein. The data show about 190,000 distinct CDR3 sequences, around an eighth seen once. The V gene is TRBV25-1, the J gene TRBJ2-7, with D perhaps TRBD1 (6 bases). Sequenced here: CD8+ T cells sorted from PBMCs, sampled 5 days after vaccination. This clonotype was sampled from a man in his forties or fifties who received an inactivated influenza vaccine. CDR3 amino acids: CASSKTGRLYEQYF. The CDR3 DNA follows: TGTGCCAGCAGTAAGACAGGTCGCCTATACGAGCAGTACTTC.